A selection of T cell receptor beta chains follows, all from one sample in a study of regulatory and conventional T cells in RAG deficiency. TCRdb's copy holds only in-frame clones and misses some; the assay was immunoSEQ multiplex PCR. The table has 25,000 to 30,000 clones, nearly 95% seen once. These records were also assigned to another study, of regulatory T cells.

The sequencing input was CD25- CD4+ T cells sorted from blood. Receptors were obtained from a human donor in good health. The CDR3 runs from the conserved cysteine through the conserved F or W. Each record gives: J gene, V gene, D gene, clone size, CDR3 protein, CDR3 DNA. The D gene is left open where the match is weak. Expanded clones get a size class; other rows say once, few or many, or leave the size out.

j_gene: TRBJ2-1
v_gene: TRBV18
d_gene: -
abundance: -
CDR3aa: CASSPSGGAAGQFF
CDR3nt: TGTGCCAGCTCACCAAGTGGGGGGGCCGCGGGACAGTTCTTC

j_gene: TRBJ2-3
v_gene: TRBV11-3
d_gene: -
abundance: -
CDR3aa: CASSVGGSTDTQYF
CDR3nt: TGTGCCAGCAGCGTAGGAGGGAGCACAGATACGCAGTATTTT

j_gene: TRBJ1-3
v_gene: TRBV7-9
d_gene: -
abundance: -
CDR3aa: CASSPDSSGNTIYF
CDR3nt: TGTGCCAGCAGCCCAGACAGCTCTGGAAACACCATATATTTT

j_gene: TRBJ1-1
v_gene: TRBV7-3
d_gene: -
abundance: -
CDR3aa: CASSRGVNTEAFF
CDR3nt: TGTGCCAGCAGCCGGGGGGTGAACACTGAAGCTTTCTTT

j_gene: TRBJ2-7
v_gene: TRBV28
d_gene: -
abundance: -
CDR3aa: CASRTTGGAGYEQYF
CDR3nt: TGTGCCAGCAGGACCACCGGGGGTGCCGGGTACGAGCAGTACTTC

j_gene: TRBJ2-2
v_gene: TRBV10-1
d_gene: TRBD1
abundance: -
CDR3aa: CASRGQGHTGELFF
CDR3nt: TGCGCCAGCAGAGGACAGGGACACACCGGGGAGCTGTTTTTT

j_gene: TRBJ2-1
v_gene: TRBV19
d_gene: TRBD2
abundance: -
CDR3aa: CASIASGGLYNEQFF
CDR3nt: TGTGCCAGTATCGCTAGCGGGGGGCTGTACAATGAGCAGTTCTTC

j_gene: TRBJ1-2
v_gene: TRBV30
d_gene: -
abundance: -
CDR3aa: CAWGDRVYGYTF
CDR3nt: TGTGCCTGGGGTGATCGGGTCTATGGCTACACCTTC

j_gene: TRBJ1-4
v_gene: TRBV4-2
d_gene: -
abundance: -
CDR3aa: CASSQESGINEKLFF
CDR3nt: TGTGCCAGCAGCCAAGAGTCAGGGATTAATGAAAAACTGTTTTTT

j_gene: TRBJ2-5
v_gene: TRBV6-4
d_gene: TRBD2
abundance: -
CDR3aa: CASSASGGNQETQYF
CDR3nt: TGTGCCAGCAGTGCTAGCGGGGGGAACCAAGAGACCCAGTACTTC

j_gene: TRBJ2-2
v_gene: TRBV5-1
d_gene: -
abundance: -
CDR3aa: CASGGAPNTGELFF
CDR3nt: TGCGCCAGCGGGGGGGCTCCGAACACCGGGGAGCTGTTTTTT

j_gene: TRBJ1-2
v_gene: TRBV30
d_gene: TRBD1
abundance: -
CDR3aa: CAWSVRQGGPYGYTF
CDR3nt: TGTGCCTGGAGTGTACGGCAGGGGGGCCCCTATGGCTACACCTTC

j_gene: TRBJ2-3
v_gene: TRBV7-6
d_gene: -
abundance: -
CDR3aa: CASSSLGPDTQYF
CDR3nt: TGTGCCAGCAGCTCCCTTGGCCCAGATACGCAGTATTTT

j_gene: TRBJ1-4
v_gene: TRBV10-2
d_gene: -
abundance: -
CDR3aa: CASSESGGRAEKLFF
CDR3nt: TGCGCCAGCAGTGAGTCGGGGGGGCGCGCTGAAAAACTGTTTTTT

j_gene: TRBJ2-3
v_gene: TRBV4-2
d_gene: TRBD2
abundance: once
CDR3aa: CASSQEVGLAGGPSSDTQYF
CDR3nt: TGTGCCAGCAGCCAAGAGGTCGGACTAGCGGGGGGGCCTAGCTCAGATACGCAGTATTTT

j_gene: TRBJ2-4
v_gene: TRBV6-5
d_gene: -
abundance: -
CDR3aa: CASSYQGGSKNIQYF
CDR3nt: TGTGCCAGCAGTTACCAGGGGGGATCCAAAAACATTCAGTACTTC

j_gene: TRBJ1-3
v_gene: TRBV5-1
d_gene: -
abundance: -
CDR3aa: CASSLVTGRFGNTIYF
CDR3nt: TGCGCCAGCAGCTTGGTTACAGGGAGATTTGGAAACACCATATATTTT

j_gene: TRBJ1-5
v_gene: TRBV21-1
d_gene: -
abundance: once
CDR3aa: CASSQEWVRHLSNQPQHF
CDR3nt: TGTGCCAGCAGCCAAGAGTGGGTCAGGCACCTTAGCAATCAGCCCCAGCATTTT

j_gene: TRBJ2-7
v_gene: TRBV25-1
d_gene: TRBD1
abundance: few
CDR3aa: CASSRPGTGSYEQYF
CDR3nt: TGTGCCAGCTCCCGCCCCGGGACAGGCTCCTACGAGCAGTACTTC

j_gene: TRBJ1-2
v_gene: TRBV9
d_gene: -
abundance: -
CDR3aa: CASRTGNYGYTF
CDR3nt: TGTGCCAGCCGCACAGGGAACTATGGCTACACCTTC

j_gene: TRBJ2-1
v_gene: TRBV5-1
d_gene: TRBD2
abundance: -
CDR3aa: CASSLITSGVYNEQFF
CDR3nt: TGCGCCAGCAGCTTGATAACTAGCGGGGTCTACAATGAGCAGTTCTTC

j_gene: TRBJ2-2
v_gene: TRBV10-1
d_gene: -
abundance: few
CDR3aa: CASGGTANTGELFF
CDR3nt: TGCGCCAGCGGGGGGACAGCGAACACCGGGGAGCTGTTTTTT

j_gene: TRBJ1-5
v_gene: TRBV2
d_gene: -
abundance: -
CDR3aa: CASRGGALSNQPQHF
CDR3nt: TGTGCCAGCAGGGGGGGGGCTCTAAGCAATCAGCCCCAGCATTTT